Listed below are T cell receptor beta chains from one sample, sequenced in a study of CD4 and CD8 cells across lung adenocarcinoma regions. TCRdb ran MiXCR on the PCR reads and lists one entry per CDR3 protein. Of 9,500 to 12,000 distinct CDR3 sequences in the sample, about 55% were seen once. The sample comprised CD4+ T cells from the center of a lung tumor. These receptors were obtained from a male donor with lung adenocarcinoma. The CD4 and CD8 labels of this study may be unreliable. Each CDR3 is given with its conserved first and last residue. The D gene is left open where the match is weak. Only some rows state a clone size, as once, few, many or a class for expanded clones.

v_call: TRBV7-2
d_call: -
clone_size: -
cdr3_aa: CASSLDQGGETQYF

v_call: TRBV6-1
d_call: TRBD2
clone_size: few
cdr3_aa: CASSEAGLAGAGELFF

v_call: TRBV10-3
d_call: -
clone_size: medium-sized
cdr3_aa: CAIYPRDGARETQYF

v_call: TRBV6-1
d_call: -
clone_size: -
cdr3_aa: CASSEAPRTVGSYF

v_call: TRBV6-2/TRBV6-3
d_call: -
clone_size: many
cdr3_aa: CASRRTNEQFF

v_call: TRBV4-2
d_call: TRBD2
clone_size: few
cdr3_aa: CASSPHGTSGSYEQYF

v_call: TRBV27
d_call: -
clone_size: -
cdr3_aa: CASRRVGLPRAKNIQYF

v_call: TRBV6-1
d_call: -
clone_size: -
cdr3_aa: CASSEANSGANVLTF

v_call: TRBV4-1
d_call: -
clone_size: many
cdr3_aa: CASSQEMTAGLEQFF

v_call: TRBV6-1
d_call: -
clone_size: medium-sized
cdr3_aa: CASSRGRLATNEKLFF

v_call: TRBV12-3/TRBV12-4
d_call: TRBD1
clone_size: -
cdr3_aa: CASSPTGRIYEQYF

v_call: TRBV10-1
d_call: -
clone_size: -
cdr3_aa: CAGYRDGAQDIQYF

v_call: TRBV27
d_call: -
clone_size: -
cdr3_aa: CASSPGFGHNEQFF

v_call: TRBV10-2
d_call: -
clone_size: -
cdr3_aa: CASRDSDGRDQETQYF

v_call: TRBV7-6
d_call: TRBD1
clone_size: -
cdr3_aa: CASSSHGQGFYGYTF

v_call: TRBV5-4
d_call: -
clone_size: many
cdr3_aa: CASSVTGLEETQYF